Below, 2 T cell receptor beta chains from the same sample are listed, as sequenced in a study of Ad26.COV2.S vaccination and SARS-CoV-2 variants. The treatment: some 20 received Ad26.COV2.S at low or high dose, single or two shots; 5 received placebo; per-sample allocation not given. Day 63 following the first vaccine or placebo injection was when the samples were taken. Only in-frame clones appear in the TCRdb table, and some are missing; sequencing was by immunoSEQ multiplex PCR. The sample lists approximately 420,000 clones, over 75% occurring once. Here the sequenced sample was peripheral blood, taken in a trial of Ad26.COV2.S vaccine versus placebo. Every receptor here comes from a person aged 18-60 years who received the Ad26.COV2.S COVID-19 vaccine or a placebo.

This chain joins TRBV3-1 (or the pseudogene TRBV3-2) and TRBJ2-3; 7 positions agree with TRBD1. V trimming: 2 bases; J trimming: 3 bases; junction bases outside the gene matches: 5. The V gene's germline CDR1 is LGHDT and CDR2 YNNKEL (reference sequence). The CDR3 sequence is 15 residues long. The CDR3 is CASSQPHRGTDTQYF. CDR3 bases: TGTGCCAGCAGCCAACCGCACAGGGGAACAGATACGCAGTATTTT.

This clone turned up a few times. The chain joins TRBV5-1 to TRBJ1-4, with D possibly being TRBD1 (6 bases). V was trimmed by 4 bases and J by 3 bases, leaving 10 bases between them. Looked up from germline, CDR1 is SGHRS and CDR2 is YFSETQ. The CDR3 loop spans 14 amino acids. This CDR3 is CASSQDRSNEKLFF. The DNA for the CDR3 is TGCGCCAGCAGCCAGGACAGATCTAATGAAAAACTGTTTTTT.